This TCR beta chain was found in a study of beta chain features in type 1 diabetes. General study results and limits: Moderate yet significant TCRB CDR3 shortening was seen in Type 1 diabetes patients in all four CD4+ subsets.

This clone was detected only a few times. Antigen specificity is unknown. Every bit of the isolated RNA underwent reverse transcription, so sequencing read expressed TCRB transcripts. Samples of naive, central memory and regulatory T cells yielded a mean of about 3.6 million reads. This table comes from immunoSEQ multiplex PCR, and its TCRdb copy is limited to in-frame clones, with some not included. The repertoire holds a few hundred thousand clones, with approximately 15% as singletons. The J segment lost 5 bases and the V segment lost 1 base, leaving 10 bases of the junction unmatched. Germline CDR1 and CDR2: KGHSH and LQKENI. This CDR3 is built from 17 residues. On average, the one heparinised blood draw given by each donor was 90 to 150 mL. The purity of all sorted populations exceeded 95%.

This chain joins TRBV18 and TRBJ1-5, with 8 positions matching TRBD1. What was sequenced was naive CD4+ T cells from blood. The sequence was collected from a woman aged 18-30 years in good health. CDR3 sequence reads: CASSPRSLDRGHQPQHF. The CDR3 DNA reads TGTGCCAGCTCACCACGATCCCTAGACAGGGGTCATCAGCCCCAGCATTTT.